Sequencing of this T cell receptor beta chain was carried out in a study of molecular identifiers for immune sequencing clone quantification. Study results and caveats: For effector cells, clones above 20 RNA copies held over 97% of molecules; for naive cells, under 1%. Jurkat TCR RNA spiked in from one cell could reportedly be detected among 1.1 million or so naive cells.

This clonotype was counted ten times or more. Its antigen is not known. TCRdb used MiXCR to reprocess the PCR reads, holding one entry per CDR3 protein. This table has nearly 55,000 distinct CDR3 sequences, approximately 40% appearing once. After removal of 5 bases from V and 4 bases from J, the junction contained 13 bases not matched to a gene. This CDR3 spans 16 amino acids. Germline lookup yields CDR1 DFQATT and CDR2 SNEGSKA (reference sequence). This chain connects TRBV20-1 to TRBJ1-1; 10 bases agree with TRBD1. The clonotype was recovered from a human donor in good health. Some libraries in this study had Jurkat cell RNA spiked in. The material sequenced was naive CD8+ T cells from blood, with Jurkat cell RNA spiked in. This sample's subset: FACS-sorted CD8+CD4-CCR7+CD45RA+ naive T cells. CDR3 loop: CSAPNRDRGSGTEAFF. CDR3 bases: TGCAGTGCTCCCAACCGGGACAGGGGATCGGGCACTGAAGCTTTCTTT.